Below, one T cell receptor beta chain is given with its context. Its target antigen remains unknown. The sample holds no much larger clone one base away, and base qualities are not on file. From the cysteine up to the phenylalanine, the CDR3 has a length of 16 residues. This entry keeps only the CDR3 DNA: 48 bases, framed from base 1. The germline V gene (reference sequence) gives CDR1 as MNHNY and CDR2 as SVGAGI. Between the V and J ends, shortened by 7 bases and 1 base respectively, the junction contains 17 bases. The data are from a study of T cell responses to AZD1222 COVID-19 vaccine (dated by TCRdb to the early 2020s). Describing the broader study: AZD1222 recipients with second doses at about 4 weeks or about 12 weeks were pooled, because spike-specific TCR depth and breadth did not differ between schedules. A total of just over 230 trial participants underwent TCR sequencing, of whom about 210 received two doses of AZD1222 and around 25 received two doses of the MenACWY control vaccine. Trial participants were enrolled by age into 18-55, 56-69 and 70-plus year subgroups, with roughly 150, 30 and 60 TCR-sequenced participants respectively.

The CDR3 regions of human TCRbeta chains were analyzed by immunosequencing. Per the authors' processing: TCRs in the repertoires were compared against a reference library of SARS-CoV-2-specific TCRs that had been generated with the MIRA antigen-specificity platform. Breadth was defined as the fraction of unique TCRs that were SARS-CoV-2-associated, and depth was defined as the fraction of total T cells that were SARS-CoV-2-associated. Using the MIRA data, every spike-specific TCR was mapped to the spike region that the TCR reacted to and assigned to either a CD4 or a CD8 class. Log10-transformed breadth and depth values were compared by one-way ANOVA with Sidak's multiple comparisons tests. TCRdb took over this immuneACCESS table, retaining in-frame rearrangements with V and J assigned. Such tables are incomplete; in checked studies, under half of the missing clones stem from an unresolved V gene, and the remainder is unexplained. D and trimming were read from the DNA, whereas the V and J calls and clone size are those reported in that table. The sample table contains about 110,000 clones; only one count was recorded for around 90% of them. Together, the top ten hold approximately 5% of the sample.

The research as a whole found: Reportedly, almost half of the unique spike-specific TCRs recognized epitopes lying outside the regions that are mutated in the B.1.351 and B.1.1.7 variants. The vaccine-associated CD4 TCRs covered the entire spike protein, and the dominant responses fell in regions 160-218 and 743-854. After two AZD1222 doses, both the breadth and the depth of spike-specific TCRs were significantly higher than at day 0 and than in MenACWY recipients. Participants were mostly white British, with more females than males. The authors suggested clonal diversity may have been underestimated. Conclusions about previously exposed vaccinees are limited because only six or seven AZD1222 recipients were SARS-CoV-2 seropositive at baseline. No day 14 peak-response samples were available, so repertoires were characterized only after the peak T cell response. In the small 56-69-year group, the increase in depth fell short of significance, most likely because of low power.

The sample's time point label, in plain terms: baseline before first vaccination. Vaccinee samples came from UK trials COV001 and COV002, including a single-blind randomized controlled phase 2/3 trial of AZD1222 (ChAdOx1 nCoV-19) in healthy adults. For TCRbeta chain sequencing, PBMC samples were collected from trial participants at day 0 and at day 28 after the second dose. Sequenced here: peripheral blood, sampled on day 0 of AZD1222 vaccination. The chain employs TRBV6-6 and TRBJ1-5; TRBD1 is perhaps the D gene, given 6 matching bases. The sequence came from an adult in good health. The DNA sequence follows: TGTGCCAGCACCCCGGCGGGCAGGGGCAGCAATCAGCCCCAGCATTTT. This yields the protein CASTPAGRGSNQPQHF.